The sample holds a few counts of the clone carrying this T cell receptor (beta chain). The data stem from a study of shared clonotypes between healthy human individuals. The study ran the assay at deep level. Per sorted-subset replicate PCR, input was approximately 0.2 ug DNA, representing tens of thousands of T cell genomes. The assay was immunoSEQ multiplex PCR, and TCRdb's table has in-frame clones only and misses some. Of 2 million to 2.5 million clones in the sample, 85% to 95% were seen once. Trimming shortened V by 6 bases and J by 7 bases, and 15 bases separated the two germline ends. CDR3 length: 13 residues. In germline, CDR1 is MDHEN, CDR2 SYDVKM.

Sequences were obtained from naive CD4+ T cells from PBMCs. Subset described: CD45RA+ positively selected. V is TRBV28 and J is TRBJ1-2; D possibly corresponds to TRBD1 (6 bases). This clonotype was sampled from a young man in good health. Some clones in this sample may be carry-over from other donors' samples. The CDR3 DNA follows: TGTGCCAGCAGGACGGGGGCCGGCCCTGGCTACACCTTC. This translates into CASRTGAGPGYTF.